This T cell receptor (beta chain) was documented in a study of cytomegalovirus exposure and HLA in healthy donors. On this clone: The antigen is undetermined.

The V and J ends lost 5 bases and 6 bases respectively, with 16 bases between them. Germline loops: CDR1 SEHNR, CDR2 FQNEAQ (reference sequence). This CDR3 is 14 amino acids long. Vbeta (60) and Jbeta (13) primers were used in the PCR. Clones were read by immunoSEQ multiplex PCR, and TCRdb kept only the in-frame ones, dropping some. The data show 150,000 to 200,000 clones, with approximately 79% seen just once and under 3% held by the top ten. Broader study findings: Researchers catalogued about 150 TCR beta chains as cytomegalovirus-associated.

The sequence was obtained from a male donor in good health and CMV-seronegative. The sequencing input was PBMCs. The rearrangement joins TRBV7-9 to TRBJ1-1, with D maybe TRBD1 (6 bases). The CDR3 sequence is CASSPRGGPAEAFF. CDR3 coding DNA: TGTGCCAGCAGCCCTAGGGGGGGCCCAGCTGAAGCTTTCTTT.